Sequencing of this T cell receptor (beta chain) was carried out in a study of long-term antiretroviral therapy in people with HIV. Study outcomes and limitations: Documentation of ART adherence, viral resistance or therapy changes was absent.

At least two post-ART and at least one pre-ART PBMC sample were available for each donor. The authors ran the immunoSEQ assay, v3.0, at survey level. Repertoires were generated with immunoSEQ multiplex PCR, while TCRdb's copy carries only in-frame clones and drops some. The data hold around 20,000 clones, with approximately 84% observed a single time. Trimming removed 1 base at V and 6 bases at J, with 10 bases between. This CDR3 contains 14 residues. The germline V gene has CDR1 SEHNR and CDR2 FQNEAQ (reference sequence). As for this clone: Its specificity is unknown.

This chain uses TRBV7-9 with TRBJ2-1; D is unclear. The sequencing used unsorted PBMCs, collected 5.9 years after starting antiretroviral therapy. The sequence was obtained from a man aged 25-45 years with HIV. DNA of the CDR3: TGTGCCAGCAGCTTAGTGGTACAGATCAATGAGCAGTTCTTC. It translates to CASSLVVQINEQFF. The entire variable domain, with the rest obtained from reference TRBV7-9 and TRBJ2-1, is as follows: DTGVSQNPRHKITKRGQNVTFRCDPISEHNRLYWYRQTLGQGPEFLTYFQNEAQLEKSRLLSDRFSAERPKGSFSTLEIQRTEQGDSAMYLCASSLVVQINEQFFGPGTRLTVL.